These 3 T cell receptor beta chains were all obtained from the same sample, sequenced in a study of blood T cell repertoires in COVID-19. The repertoire was sequenced with immunoSEQ multiplex PCR; TCRdb's copy has only in-frame clones and lacks some. The table records some 140,000 clones, 65% to 90% of them present only once. Sequencing was carried out using peripheral blood. The origin of the receptors is a woman aged 60-75 years with COVID-19, enrolled during active disease.

The V call is TRBV6-5, the J call TRBJ2-7; 12 positions match TRBD2. CDR3 length: 14 amino acids. The ends lost 5 bases at V and 1 base at J; junction bases unmatched: 0. Germline assignment: CDR1 MNHEY and CDR2 SVGAGI. The CDR3 nucleotides read TGTGCCAGCAGTACTAGCGGGGGGTCCTACGAGCAGTACTTC. Translating it yields CASSTSGGSYEQYF.

In nucleotides, the CDR3 is TGTGCCTGGAGTTGGGGGGCAGGGGGCACTAATGAAAAACTGTTTTTT. Its protein is CAWSWGAGGTNEKLFF. This chain joins TRBV30 and TRBJ1-4, with TRBD1 identical over 8 bases. Per germline, CDR1 GTSNPN and CDR2 SVGIG (reference sequence). This CDR3 region has 16 residues. With 2 bases clipped from V and 2 bases from J, the junction kept 7 bases outside the gene matches. The whole variable domain, filled in from reference TRBV30 and TRBJ1-4, reads SQTIHQWPATLVQPVGSPLSLECTVEGTSNPNLYWYRQAAGRGLQLLFYSVGIGQISSEVPQNLSASRPQDRQFILSSKKLLLSDSGFYLCAWSWGAGGTNEKLFFGSGTQLSVL.

This rearrangement joins TRBV5-5 to TRBJ1-2; D gene unclear. Germline V lookup: CDR1 SGHKS, CDR2 YYEKEE (reference sequence). This CDR3 is 14 amino acids long. V shed 0 bases and J shed 1 base, with 7 bases lying between them. The CDR3 spells CASSLDRINYGYTF. CDR3 sequence (DNA): TGTGCCAGCAGCTTGGACAGAATTAACTATGGCTACACCTTC.